This TCR beta chain was documented in a study of blood T cell repertoires in COVID-19. On the study more broadly: Donors in the United States, Italy and Spain gave samples during acute or convalescent COVID-19. Sources were T cells, B-cell-depleted T cells, or PBMCs; the material itself was cDNA or gDNA.

The authors' processing: Counts of nucleated cells, estimated from reference gene primer amplification, were obtained. The data were produced by immunoSEQ multiplex PCR, yet TCRdb's version contains in-frame clones alone and is incomplete. V and J calls and clone size are copied from that table; D and trimming were computed from the DNA. The data hold some 100,000 clones, with 70% to 80% observed a single time. The sequence was collected from a human donor in a cohort sampled during active COVID-19. Input material: peripheral blood.

The CDR3 nucleotides are TGTGCCAGCAGCCTACAGGGGGCAGACTACGAGCAGTACTTC. Amino acid sequence: CASSLQGADYEQYF. The rearrangement uses TRBV7-2 and TRBJ2-7; 9 nucleotides agree with TRBD1. The trim removed 5 bases at V and 3 bases at J, leaving 5 bases unmatched. The CDR3 length is 14 residues. In germline, CDR1 is SGHTA, CDR2 FQGNSA.